The 30 T cell receptor beta chains reported below all come from one sample, sequenced in a study of blood T cell repertoires in COVID-19. Only in-frame clones appear in the TCRdb table, and some are missing; sequencing was by immunoSEQ multiplex PCR. The sample yields 65,000 to 85,000 clones, around 74% seen once. Input material: peripheral blood. These receptor sequences come from a woman of 80 years or more with active or convalescent COVID-19.

The chain joins TRBV7-2 to TRBJ1-6; the match to TRBD1 covers 7 bases. Losses at the gene ends were 1 base for V and 7 bases for J; bases not matched to a gene: 4. The CDR3 is 15 residues long. Germline-derived CDR1 and CDR2 are SGHTA and FQGNSA. The CDR3 nucleotides are TGTGCCAGCAGCTTAGGGGGGACAGAGAATTCACCCCTCCACTTT. Its protein product is CASSLGGTENSPLHF.

The chain combines TRBV6-6 with TRBJ2-1; 9 bases are a match to TRBD1. CDR1 is MNHNY and CDR2 is SVGAGI in the germline V gene (reference sequence). The J segment lost 0 bases and the V segment lost 6 bases, leaving 6 bases of the junction unmatched. CDR3 size: 16 residues. The CDR3 coding sequence is TGTGCCAGCAGGTCGACAGGGGGGAGCTCCTACAATGAGCAGTTCTTC. Its translation is CASRSTGGSSYNEQFF.

J is TRBJ1-1 and V is TRBV5-1; D call uncertain. This CDR3 has 16 amino acids. Germline V gives CDR1 SGHRS, CDR2 YFSETQ. With 0 bases removed from V and 3 bases from J, the gap between germline ends came to 15 bases. The CDR3 coding sequence is TGCGCCAGCAGCTTGGGAGTATACGGGTCGTACACTGAAGCTTTCTTT. This gives the protein CASSLGVYGSYTEAFF.

Concerning this clone itself: The sample has other DNA sequences that encode this CDR3 too. The rearrangement links TRBV6-6 to TRBJ1-3; 9 bases are shared with TRBD1. The germline V gene has CDR1 MNHNY and CDR2 SVGAGI (reference sequence). After removal of 5 bases from V and 2 bases from J, the junction contained 4 bases not matched to a gene. This CDR3 region has 15 residues. DNA of the CDR3: TGTGCCAGCAGTCCACAGGGGGCAGCTGGAAACACCATATATTTT. Its protein is CASSPQGAAGNTIYF.

This chain joins TRBV19 and TRBJ2-4, with 9 bases aligning to TRBD1. CDR1 LNHDA and CDR2 SQIVND come from the germline V gene (reference sequence). There are 17 residues in the CDR3. V lost 1 base to trimming and J lost 0 bases; unmatched junction nucleotides: 4. The CDR3 loop reads CASSIGGGQGAKNIQYF. CDR3 coding DNA: TGTGCCAGTAGTATAGGGGGGGGACAGGGAGCCAAAAACATTCAGTACTTC.

The chain couples TRBV5-4 to TRBJ2-7, with D possibly TRBD2 on 6 matching bases. This CDR3 contains 15 residues. Germline CDR1 reads SGHNT; CDR2 reads YYREEE (reference sequence). The V gene lost 4 bases and the J gene lost 3 bases, with 17 bases spanning the gap. In nucleotides, the CDR3 is TGTGCCAGCAGCCTAGCTGGGACTGTAGGCTACGAGCAGTACTTC. It codes for CASSLAGTVGYEQYF.

The chain couples TRBV27 to TRBJ2-2; 9 nucleotides match TRBD2. The CDR3 runs 16 residues. Germline CDR1 and CDR2: MNHEY and SMNVEV (reference sequence). Trimming took 0 bases from V and 6 from J; bases not matched to a gene: 5. CDR3 loop: CASSLSAGGPPGELFF. The CDR3 DNA reads TGTGCCAGCAGTTTATCGGCGGGAGGGCCCCCCGGGGAGCTGTTTTTT.

The chain carries TRBV5-1 and TRBJ2-7, with 7 bases lining up with TRBD1. CDR1 is SGHRS, CDR2 YFSETQ, per germline. The V and J ends lost 4 bases and 0 bases, in that order; junction bases with no gene match: 4. This CDR3 comprises 14 residues. In DNA form, the CDR3 reads TGCGCCAGCAGCACACAGGGGTACTCCTACGAGCAGTACTTC. This sequence encodes CASSTQGYSYEQYF.

The chain links TRBV7-2 to TRBJ1-3, with D perhaps matching TRBD1 (6 bases). Trimming stripped 4 bases from V and 4 bases from J, with 17 bases between. Germline V gives CDR1 SGHTA, CDR2 FQGNSA. CDR3 size: 16 residues. CDR3 in amino acids: CASSSWTALAGNTIYF. CDR3 DNA sequence: TGTGCCAGCAGCTCATGGACAGCATTAGCCGGAAACACCATATATTTT.

This rearrangement joins TRBV3-1 (or the pseudogene TRBV3-2) to TRBJ2-5; 10 bases fit TRBD1. The CDR3 contains 15 residues. V lost 3 bases, J lost 5 bases, and 6 bases stayed unmatched. The V gene's germline CDR1 is LGHDT and CDR2 YNNKEL (reference sequence). The CDR3 reads CASSHPTGGRETQYF. CDR3 in DNA: TGTGCCAGCAGCCACCCGACAGGGGGCAGGGAGACCCAGTACTTC.

V and J are TRBV20-1 and TRBJ1-1, with 10 bases fitting TRBD1. The junction had 4 bases not matched to a gene; V was cut back by 3 bases and J by 0 bases. The CDR3 is 15 residues long. The germline CDR1 and CDR2 sequences are DFQATT and SNEGSKA (reference sequence). Here the CDR3 reads CSASGDRGLNTEAFF. The CDR3 bases are TGCAGTGCTAGTGGGGACAGGGGTCTGAACACTGAAGCTTTCTTT.

This clone was found a few times. This rearrangement joins TRBV13 to TRBJ2-5, with 7 bases matching TRBD2. This CDR3 is 18 amino acids long. Germline-derived CDR1 and CDR2 are PRHDT and FYEKMQ (reference sequence). Unmatched junction bases numbered 20, after V lost 5 bases and J lost 5 bases. DNA for the CDR3: TGTGCCAGCAGCATAGACCCACTCTCCGGACTAGGAGGGGAGACCCAGTACTTC. Translating it yields CASSIDPLSGLGGETQYF.

This chain joins TRBV11-2 and TRBJ1-6; 8 nucleotides match TRBD1. CDR1 SGHAT and CDR2 FQNNGV come from the germline V gene. The CDR3 loop spans 15 amino acids. V shed 4 bases and J 7 bases; nucleotides not matched to a gene: 6. In nucleotides, the CDR3 is TGTGCCAGCAGCTGGGGAACAGGGGGAAATTCACCCCTCCACTTT. It encodes CASSWGTGGNSPLHF.

The chain has TRBV9 and TRBJ2-7, with D possibly matching TRBD2 (5 bases). The CDR3 is made up of 14 amino acids. The V and J ends lost 0 bases and 6 bases respectively, with 13 bases between them. The germline V gene has CDR1 SGDLS and CDR2 YYNGEE. The CDR3 region has the DNA TGTGCCAGCAGCGTAGAACCCGAGGGTCTCGAGCAGTACTTC. This translates into CASSVEPEGLEQYF.

The chain is built from TRBV19 and TRBJ1-4; 10 bases match TRBD1. This CDR3 is built from 15 residues. The germline gives CDR1 LNHDA, CDR2 SQIVND (reference sequence). The ends lost 9 bases at V and 0 bases at J; junction bases unmatched: 4. CDR3 loop: CASSGQGATNEKLFF. CDR3 nucleotide sequence: TGTGCCAGCTCTGGACAGGGGGCAACTAATGAAAAACTGTTTTTT.

The V gene is TRBV10-1, the J gene TRBJ2-1, with 7 positions matching TRBD2. The germline CDR1 and CDR2 sequences are WNHNN and SYGVQD (reference sequence). The CDR3 sequence is 14 residues long. With 8 bases clipped from V and 8 bases from J, the junction kept 12 bases outside the gene matches. In DNA, the CDR3 is TGCGCCAGCCTAAGGCGGGAGTATTCGGATGAGCAGTTCTTC. Translated: CASLRREYSDEQFF.

This clone was observed at least ten times. This chain links TRBV5-4 with TRBJ2-1; 9 bases fit TRBD1. Germline V lookup: CDR1 SGHNT, CDR2 YYREEE (reference sequence). The CDR3 runs 14 residues. V gave up 0 bases and J gave up 8 bases; unmatched junction bases: 3. The CDR3 region has the DNA TGTGCCAGCAGCTTGGCGGGACAGGGTGATGAGCAGTTCTTC. It codes for CASSLAGQGDEQFF.

The chain has TRBV19 and TRBJ1-1, with TRBD1 identical over 8 bases. In germline, CDR1 is LNHDA, CDR2 SQIVND (reference sequence). CDR3 length: 15 amino acids. Germline trimming cut 3 bases from V and 0 bases from J; bases unmatched to any gene: 3. The CDR3 region is CASSIDRGMNTEAFF. The CDR3 DNA sequence: TGTGCCAGTAGTATTGACAGGGGCATGAACACTGAAGCTTTCTTT.

The DNA for the CDR3 is TGCGCCAGCAGCGCCACGGTTGGGGCCAACGTCCTGACTTTC. Protein: CASSATVGANVLTF. This chain uses TRBV5-1 with TRBJ2-6; D not resolved. CDR1 and CDR2 from the germline V gene are SGHRS and YFSETQ. V lost 4 bases and J 3 bases, leaving 8 bases between the germline ends. This CDR3 comprises 14 residues.

The rearrangement links TRBV19 to TRBJ2-3; 7 bases line up with TRBD2. Germline loops: CDR1 LNHDA, CDR2 SQIVND (reference sequence). This CDR3 region has 18 residues. After removal of 3 bases from V and 0 bases from J, the junction contained 12 bases not matched to a gene. The CDR3 protein is CASSIRASGTSSTDTQYF. The CDR3 coding sequence is TGTGCCAGTAGTATCAGGGCTAGCGGCACCTCTAGCACAGATACGCAGTATTTT.

The CDR3 DNA is TGTGCCAGCAGCCAATCGGAGGACCGCGTCTATGGCTACACCTTC. This gives the protein CASSQSEDRVYGYTF. The chain uses TRBV7-8 and TRBJ1-2; D unresolved. Germline CDR1 reads SGHVS; CDR2 reads FQNEAQ. Trimming cost V 5 bases and J 4 bases, with 17 bases left between them. The CDR3 has 15 amino acids.

The rearrangement uses TRBV11-2 and TRBJ1-5; tentative D call: TRBD1 (6 bases). CDR1 and CDR2 (germline): SGHAT, FQNNGV. The V and J ends lost 1 base and 1 base respectively, with 14 bases between them. The CDR3 sequence is 17 residues long. This chain's CDR3 is CASSLVGPGGSNQPQHF. Here the CDR3 DNA reads TGTGCCAGCAGCTTAGTAGGCCCTGGGGGCAGCAATCAGCCCCAGCATTTT.

The V gene is TRBV15, the J gene TRBJ2-1, with a weak D call TRBD2 (5 bases). Trimming removed 0 bases from V and 7 bases from J, with 16 bases in between. This CDR3 spans 16 amino acids. The germline V gene has CDR1 LNHNV and CDR2 YYDKDF (reference sequence). CDR3 residues: CATSRDLPGYGNEQFF. The CDR3 DNA is TGTGCCACCAGCAGAGATCTGCCGGGATATGGAAATGAGCAGTTCTTC.

The rearrangement links TRBV6-2 or TRBV6-3 to TRBJ1-5, with D tentatively TRBD1 (6 bases). The CDR3 runs 14 residues. V lost 6 bases and J 6 bases, leaving 15 bases between the germline ends. CDR1 and CDR2 from the germline V gene are MNHEY and SVGEGT. As DNA, the CDR3 is TGTGCCAGCAGCCCTTGGGGGCCCCCTCAGCCCCAGCATTTT. Amino acid sequence: CASSPWGPPQPQHF.

The rearrangement links TRBV19 to TRBJ2-2; D is possibly TRBD1 (6 bases). CDR1 and CDR2 from the germline V gene are LNHDA and SQIVND (reference sequence). This CDR3 spans 14 amino acids. Trimming cost V 10 bases and J 4 bases, with 16 bases left between them. CDR3 DNA sequence: TGTGCCATTACGACAGGTCGGGGCACCGGGGAGCTGTTTTTT. It encodes CAITTGRGTGELFF.

This clone showed up just a few times. V is TRBV27 and J is TRBJ1-4; D is possibly TRBD1 (6 bases). Germline lookup yields CDR1 MNHEY and CDR2 SMNVEV (reference sequence). CDR3 length equals 14 residues. V lost 2 bases and J lost 10, with 14 bases in between. The CDR3 sequence: CASSLRGTEGKLFF. In DNA, the CDR3 is TGTGCCAGCAGTTTAAGGGGGACCGAGGGAAAACTGTTTTTT.

The table lists this clone with a count of one. The chain joins TRBV9 to TRBJ1-2; D is unresolved. CDR3 length equals 12 residues. The V end was cut by 4 bases, the J end by 8 bases, with 12 bases between. CDR1 and CDR2 from the germline V gene are SGDLS and YYNGEE. The CDR3 DNA reads as TGTGCCAGCAGCTACGGGGAGAGAGGCTACACCTTC. Translating it yields CASSYGERGYTF.

The sample holds one count of this clone. The rearrangement uses TRBV9 and TRBJ1-1; maybe TRBD1 (5 bases). The CDR3 is made up of 14 amino acids. The germline V and J ends were trimmed by 1 base and 2 bases, with 9 bases remaining between them. Looked up from germline, CDR1 is SGDLS and CDR2 is YYNGEE. CDR3 sequence reads: CASSVRGYNTEAFF. The CDR3, as DNA: TGTGCCAGCAGCGTAAGGGGCTACAACACTGAAGCTTTCTTT.

The CDR3 region has the DNA TGTGCCAGCAGCACTCGGGACAGGGGGATCTATGGCTACACCTTC. This encodes CASSTRDRGIYGYTF. The gene calls are TRBV9 and TRBJ1-2; 11 bases align to TRBD1. The CDR3 length is 15 residues. After removal of 4 bases from V and 4 bases from J, the junction contained 6 bases not matched to a gene. CDR1 is SGDLS and CDR2 is YYNGEE in the germline V gene.

V gene TRBV15 combines with J gene TRBJ1-6; a weak D match, TRBD1 (6 bases). This CDR3 has 16 residues. The V gene's germline CDR1 is LNHNV and CDR2 YYDKDF (reference sequence). Trimming removed 1 base from V and 9 bases from J, with 16 bases in between. The CDR3 sequence: CATSRVQGFFGSPLHF. As DNA, the CDR3 is TGTGCCACCAGCAGAGTGCAGGGGTTCTTCGGTTCACCCCTCCACTTT.